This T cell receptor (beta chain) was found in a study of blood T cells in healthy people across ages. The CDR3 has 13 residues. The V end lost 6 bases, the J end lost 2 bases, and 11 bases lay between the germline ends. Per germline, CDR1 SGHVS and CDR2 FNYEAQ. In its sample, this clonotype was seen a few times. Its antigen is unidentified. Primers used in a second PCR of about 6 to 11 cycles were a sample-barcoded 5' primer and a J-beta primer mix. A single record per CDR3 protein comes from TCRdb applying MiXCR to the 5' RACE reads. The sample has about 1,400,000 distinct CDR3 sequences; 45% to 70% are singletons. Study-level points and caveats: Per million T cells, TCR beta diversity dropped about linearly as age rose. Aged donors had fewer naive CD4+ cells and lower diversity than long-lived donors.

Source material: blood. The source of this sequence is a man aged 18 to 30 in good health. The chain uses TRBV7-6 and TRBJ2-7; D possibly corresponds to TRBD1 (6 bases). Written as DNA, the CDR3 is TGTGCCAGCAGTTTTCCAGGGGCCTACGAGCAGTACTTC. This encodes CASSFPGAYEQYF.